This T cell receptor (beta chain) is drawn from a study of blood T cell repertoires in COVID-19. Across the study: From the United States, Italy and Spain came samples of acute and convalescent COVID-19.

The protocol was immunoSEQ multiplex PCR, while the TCRdb copy is restricted to in-frame clones and leaves out a portion. In the table there are 310,000 or so clones, roughly 88% of which are singletons. This CDR3 spans 16 amino acids. Germline CDR1 is LGHNA and CDR2 is YNFKEQ. Between the trimmed V and J ends, which lost 1 base and 2 bases, there was a span of 13 bases. Sequenced material: peripheral blood. This clonotype originated in a woman aged 50 to 60 with active or convalescent COVID-19. V is TRBV4-2 and J is TRBJ2-3, with D perhaps TRBD1 (5 bases). CDR3: CASSQVPDTYTDTQYF. The CDR3 nucleotides read TGTGCCAGCAGCCAAGTCCCGGACACCTACACAGATACGCAGTATTTT.